This passage covers 8 T cell receptor beta chains from one sample sequenced in a study of T cell responses to AZD1222 COVID-19 vaccine. TCRdb's copy holds only in-frame clones and misses some; the assay was immunoSEQ multiplex PCR. The table lists about 120,000 clones, 70% to 90% of them singletons. The sequencing here drew on peripheral blood, taken 28 days after the second AZD1222 dose. The receptors here all came from an adult who received the AZD1222 COVID-19 vaccine.

This chain uses TRBV30 with TRBJ2-7; TRBD2 matches at 12 bases. CDR1 GTSNPN and CDR2 SVGIG come from the germline V gene (reference sequence). The V segment lost 7 bases and the J segment 0 bases; nucleotides outside the gene matches: 7. This CDR3 region has 15 residues. The DNA of the CDR3 is TGTGCCTCCACTAGCGGGAGGTTAGACTCCTACGAGCAGTACTTC. Translation: CASTSGRLDSYEQYF.

The chain combines TRBV5-1 with TRBJ1-1, with 8 nucleotides matching TRBD1. Trimming removed 4 bases from V and 6 bases from J; junction bases left unmatched: 8. The germline gives CDR1 SGHRS, CDR2 YFSETQ. The CDR3 sequence is 14 residues long. CDR3 sequence: CASSGQGPMAEAFF. The CDR3 coding sequence is TGCGCCAGCAGCGGACAGGGCCCCATGGCTGAAGCTTTCTTT.

This chain joins TRBV27 and TRBJ1-5; no reliable D call. Trimming took 3 bases from V and 4 from J, leaving 7 bases between them. The germline V gene has CDR1 MNHEY and CDR2 SMNVEV (reference sequence). There are 13 residues in the CDR3. The CDR3 nucleotides are TGTGCCAGCAGTTTCAACGGAAATCAGCCCCAGCATTTT. Amino acids: CASSFNGNQPQHF.

The chain links TRBV5-4 to TRBJ1-4; tentatively, D is TRBD1 (5 bases). Germline V CDR1 and CDR2: SGHNT, YYREEE (reference sequence). The germline V and J ends were trimmed by 2 bases and 8 bases, with 13 bases remaining between them. This CDR3 comprises 14 residues. The CDR3, as DNA: TGTGCCAGCAGCTTTTCCATGTCAGGGGAAAAACTGTTTTTT. It is translated as CASSFSMSGEKLFF.

The chain recombines TRBV6-2 or TRBV6-3 with TRBJ2-1, with D maybe TRBD2 (5 bases). CDR3 length: 18 amino acids. Looked up from germline, CDR1 is MNHEY and CDR2 is SVGEGT. V was cut by 5 bases and J by 0 bases, with 20 bases left in between. CDR3 sequence (DNA): TGTGCCAGCAGTCACGACTACCAGAGTTTGGGCTCCTACAATGAGCAGTTCTTC. This translates into CASSHDYQSLGSYNEQFF.

V gene TRBV27 combines with J gene TRBJ2-5; no clear D. CDR3 length: 12 amino acids. V lost 8 bases, J lost 3 bases, and 10 bases lay in between. The V gene's germline CDR1 is MNHEY and CDR2 SMNVEV (reference sequence). The CDR3 loop reads CASGVGKETQYF. In DNA, the CDR3 is TGTGCCAGCGGAGTGGGGAAAGAGACCCAGTACTTC.

V usage is TRBV7-3 and J usage is TRBJ2-3; D is ambiguous. The germline V gene has CDR1 SGHTA and CDR2 FQGTGA. CDR3 size: 15 residues. V was shortened by 4 bases and J by 1 base, with 12 bases between the two germline ends. CDR3 in DNA: TGTGCCAGCAGCTACTCGGGCCGCGGCACAGATACGCAGTATTTT. Translated, it gives CASSYSGRGTDTQYF.

As to this clone: An end of the junction does not agree with germline; a read error may underlie this. This sequence joins TRBV2 and TRBJ2-7; D is uncertain. Germline V lookup: CDR1 SNHLY, CDR2 FYNNEI. The CDR3 is 13 residues long. CDR3 sequence: CARSGSLSYEQYF. Here the CDR3 DNA reads TGTGCCAGGAGTGGTTCTCTCTCCTACGAGCAGTACTTC.